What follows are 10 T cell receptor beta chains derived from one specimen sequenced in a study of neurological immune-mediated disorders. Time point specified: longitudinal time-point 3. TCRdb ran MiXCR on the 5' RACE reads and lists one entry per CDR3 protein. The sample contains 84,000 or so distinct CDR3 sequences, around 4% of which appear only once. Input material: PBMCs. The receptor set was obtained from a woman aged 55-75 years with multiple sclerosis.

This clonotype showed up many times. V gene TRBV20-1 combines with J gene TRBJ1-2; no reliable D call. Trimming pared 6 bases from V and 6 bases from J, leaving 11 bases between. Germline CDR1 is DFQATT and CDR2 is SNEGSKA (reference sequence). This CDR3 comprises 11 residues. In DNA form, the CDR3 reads TGCAGTGCCCGACCGGGCAATGGCTACACCTTC. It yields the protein CSARPGNGYTF.

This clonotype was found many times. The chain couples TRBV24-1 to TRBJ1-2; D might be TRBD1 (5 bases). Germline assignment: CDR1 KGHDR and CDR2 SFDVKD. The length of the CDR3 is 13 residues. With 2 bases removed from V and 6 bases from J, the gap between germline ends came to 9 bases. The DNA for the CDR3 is TGTGCCACCAGTGATTACCCGACAGATGGCTACACCTTC. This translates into CATSDYPTDGYTF.

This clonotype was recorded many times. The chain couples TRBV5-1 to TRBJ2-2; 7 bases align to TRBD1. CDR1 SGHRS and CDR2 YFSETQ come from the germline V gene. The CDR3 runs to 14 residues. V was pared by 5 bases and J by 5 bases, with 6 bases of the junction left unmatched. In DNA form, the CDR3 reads TGCGCCAGCAGTGTTCAACAGGGGACCGGGGAGCTGTTTTTT. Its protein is CASSVQQGTGELFF.

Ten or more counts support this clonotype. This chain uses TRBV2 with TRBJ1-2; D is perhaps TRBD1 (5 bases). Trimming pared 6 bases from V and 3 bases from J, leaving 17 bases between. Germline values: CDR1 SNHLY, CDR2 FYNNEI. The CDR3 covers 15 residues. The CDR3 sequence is CASRPGTRPDYGYTF. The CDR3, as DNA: TGTGCCAGCAGGCCCGGGACTCGGCCGGACTATGGCTACACCTTC.

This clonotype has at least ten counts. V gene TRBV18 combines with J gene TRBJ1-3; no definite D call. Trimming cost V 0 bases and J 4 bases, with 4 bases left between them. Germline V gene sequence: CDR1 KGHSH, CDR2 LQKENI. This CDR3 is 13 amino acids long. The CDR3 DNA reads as TGTGCCAGCTCACCACCCCTGGGAAACACCATATATTTT. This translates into CASSPPLGNTIYF.

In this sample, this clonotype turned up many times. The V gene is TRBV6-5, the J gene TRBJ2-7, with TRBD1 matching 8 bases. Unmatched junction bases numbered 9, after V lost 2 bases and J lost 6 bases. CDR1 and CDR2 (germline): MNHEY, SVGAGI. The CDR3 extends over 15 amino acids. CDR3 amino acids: CASSYRPTGGGEQYF. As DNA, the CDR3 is TGTGCCAGCAGTTACCGCCCTACAGGGGGTGGCGAGCAGTACTTC.

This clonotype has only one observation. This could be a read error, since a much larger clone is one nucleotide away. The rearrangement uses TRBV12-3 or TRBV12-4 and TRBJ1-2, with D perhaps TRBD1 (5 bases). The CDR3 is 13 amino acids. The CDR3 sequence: CVSTRLGGYGYTF. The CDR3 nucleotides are TGTGTCAGCACCCGTTTGGGGGGCTATGGCTACACCTTC.

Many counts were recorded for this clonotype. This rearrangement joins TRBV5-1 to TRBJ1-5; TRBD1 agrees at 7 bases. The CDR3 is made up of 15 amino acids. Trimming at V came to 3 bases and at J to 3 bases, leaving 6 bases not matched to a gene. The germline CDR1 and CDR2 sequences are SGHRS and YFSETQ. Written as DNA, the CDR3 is TGCGCCAGCAGCTCCGAGGGGGCCTCCAATCAGCCCCAGCATTTT. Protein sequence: CASSSEGASNQPQHF.

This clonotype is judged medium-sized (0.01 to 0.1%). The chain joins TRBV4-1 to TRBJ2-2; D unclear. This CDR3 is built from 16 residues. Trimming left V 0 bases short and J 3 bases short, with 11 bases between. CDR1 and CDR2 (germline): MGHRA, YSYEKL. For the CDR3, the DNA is TGCGCCAGCAGCCAAGAGGGCTTTGCCGACACCGGGGAGCTGTTTTTT. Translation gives CASSQEGFADTGELFF.

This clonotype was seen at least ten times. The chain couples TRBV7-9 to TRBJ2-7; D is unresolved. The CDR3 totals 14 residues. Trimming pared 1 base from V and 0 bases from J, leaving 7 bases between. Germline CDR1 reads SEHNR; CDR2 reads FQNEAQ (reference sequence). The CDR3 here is CASSLGYSSYEQYF. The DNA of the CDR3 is TGTGCCAGCAGCTTAGGGTACAGCTCCTACGAGCAGTACTTC. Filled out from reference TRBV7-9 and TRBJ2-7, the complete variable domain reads DTGVSQNPRHKITKRGQNVTFRCDPISEHNRLYWYRQTLGQGPEFLTYFQNEAQLEKSRLLSDRFSAERPKGSFSTLEIQRTEQGDSAMYLCASSLGYSSYEQYFGPGTRLTVT.